This T cell receptor (beta chain) was documented in a study of shared clonotypes between healthy human individuals. Under the authors' procedure: Junction-only sequences produced by ImmunoSEQ had no quality scores, so filtering differed. Libraries were prepared by immunoSEQ multiplex PCR; TCRdb keeps only in-frame clonotypes and omits some of them. V and J calls plus clone size are reproduced from that table; the DNA served to infer D and trimming. The profile shows under 700,000 clones, approximately 95% of them singletons. It was CD45RO-negative cells, positively selected for CCR7, that made up naive CD8 cells, with terminally differentiated effector memory CD45RA+ cells excluded. This CDR3 contains 14 residues. The germline V gene encodes CDR1 PRHDT and CDR2 FYEKMQ (reference sequence). The V gene lost 5 bases and the J gene lost 5 bases, with 13 bases spanning the gap.

Material for sequencing was naive CD8+ T cells sorted from blood. The chain links TRBV13 to TRBJ2-1, with TRBD2 as a possible D gene (5 bases). The receptor comes from a woman aged 30 to 39 in good health. DNA for the CDR3: TGTGCCAGCAGCCCCGAGGGCTGGGACAATGAGCAGTTCTTC. Translating it yields CASSPEGWDNEQFF.